Below are 13 T cell receptor beta chains sequenced from a single sample in a study of T cells expressing NK-cell markers. TCRdb reprocessed the 5' RACE reads and reports one entry per CDR3 protein, with no DNA. This table lists about 460,000 distinct CDR3 sequences. The material sequenced was blood T cells: a sorted CD56 or NKG2C T cell subset, CD4+ or CD8+ T cells, or bulk PBMC T cells (not recorded which). The receptors were sampled from a woman between 45 and 65 years old in good health.

The chain combines TRBV5-1 with TRBJ2-3; absent DNA, TCRdb's TRBD2 call cannot be checked. The CDR3 loop spans 20 amino acids. Germline lookup yields CDR1 SGHRS and CDR2 YFSETQ. Here the CDR3 reads CASSRDPLADKMTSTDTQYF. The full variable domain, its missing parts supplied by reference TRBV5-1 and TRBJ2-3, is KAGVTQTPRYLIKTRGQQVTLSCSPISGHRSVSWYQQTPGQGLQFLFEYFSETQRNKGNFPGRFSGRQFSNSRSEMNVSTLELGDSALYLCASSRDPLADKMTSTDTQYFGPGTRLTVL.

The rearrangement links TRBV6-5 to TRBJ2-1; TCRdb names TRBD2, which stays unverified in the absence of DNA. The CDR3 is made up of 14 amino acids. From germline, CDR1 is MNHEY and CDR2 SVGAGI. CDR3 loop: CASRPGTSSDRQFF.

V usage is TRBV7-2 and J usage is TRBJ2-1; absent DNA, TCRdb's TRBD2 call cannot be checked. The germline V gene encodes CDR1 SGHTA and CDR2 FQGNSA. The CDR3 contains 15 residues. CDR3 in amino acids: CASRPSGTSYNEQFF.

The V call is TRBV5-1, the J call TRBJ1-6; the TCRdb call, TRBD1, lacks DNA for checking. The CDR3 totals 15 residues. Per germline, CDR1 SGHRS and CDR2 YFSETQ. The CDR3 is CASSWTGEIASPLHF. Supplemented by reference TRBV5-1 and TRBJ1-6, the full variable domain reads KAGVTQTPRYLIKTRGQQVTLSCSPISGHRSVSWYQQTPGQGLQFLFEYFSETQRNKGNFPGRFSGRQFSNSRSEMNVSTLELGDSALYLCASSWTGEIASPLHFGNGTRLTVT.

This chain joins TRBV30 and TRBJ2-3. Germline CDR1 reads GTSNPN; CDR2 reads SVGIG (reference sequence). CDR3 length: 12 residues. CDR3 region: CAWRSQTDTQYF.

The V gene is TRBV29-1, the J gene TRBJ2-5; TCRdb's D call of TRBD2 is untestable without DNA. Germline CDR1 SQVTM, CDR2 ANQGSEA. The CDR3 loop spans 16 amino acids. The CDR3 sequence: CSVDLRAASTRETQYF.

This rearrangement joins TRBV6-1 to TRBJ1-2. The CDR3 sequence is 14 residues long. CDR1 MNHNS and CDR2 SASEGT come from the germline V gene. This CDR3 reads CASSEEVTSYGYTF.

This rearrangement joins TRBV5-1 to TRBJ2-7; TCRdb calls TRBD1, which cannot be checked without DNA. CDR1 SGHRS and CDR2 YFSETQ come from the germline V gene. The CDR3 loop spans 17 amino acids. Here the CDR3 reads CASSPSDRIPPLNEQYF.

This sequence joins TRBV29-1 and TRBJ2-7; the TRBD1 assignment by TCRdb is unverifiable without DNA. The CDR3 consists of 13 residues. CDR1 is SQVTM, CDR2 ANQGSEA, per germline. This CDR3 reads CSVDRGSSYEQYF.

V and J are TRBV20-1 and TRBJ2-1; TCRdb lists TRBD2, though no DNA is available to test this call. The CDR3 totals 13 residues. Germline loops: CDR1 DFQATT, CDR2 SNEGSKA (reference sequence). The CDR3 sequence is CSIPGLAENEQFF.

V usage is TRBV20-1 and J usage is TRBJ2-5; TCRdb selects TRBD2, and the lack of DNA leaves this call unchecked. CDR1 is DFQATT, CDR2 SNEGSKA, per germline (reference sequence). The length of the CDR3 is 13 residues. CDR3 sequence: CRGRDYHGETQYF.

The J gene is TRBJ2-6, the V gene TRBV4-1; TCRdb returns TRBD1, unconfirmable since there is no DNA. In germline, CDR1 is MGHRA, CDR2 YSYEKL. The CDR3 length is 19 residues. The CDR3 is CASSQEGGKALSGANVLTF.

The V and J genes are TRBV7-6 and TRBJ2-5; absent DNA, TCRdb's TRBD2 call cannot be checked. The germline CDR1 and CDR2 sequences are SGHVS and FNYEAQ. The CDR3 is made up of 16 amino acids. The CDR3 is CASSSPGLAGEETQYF.